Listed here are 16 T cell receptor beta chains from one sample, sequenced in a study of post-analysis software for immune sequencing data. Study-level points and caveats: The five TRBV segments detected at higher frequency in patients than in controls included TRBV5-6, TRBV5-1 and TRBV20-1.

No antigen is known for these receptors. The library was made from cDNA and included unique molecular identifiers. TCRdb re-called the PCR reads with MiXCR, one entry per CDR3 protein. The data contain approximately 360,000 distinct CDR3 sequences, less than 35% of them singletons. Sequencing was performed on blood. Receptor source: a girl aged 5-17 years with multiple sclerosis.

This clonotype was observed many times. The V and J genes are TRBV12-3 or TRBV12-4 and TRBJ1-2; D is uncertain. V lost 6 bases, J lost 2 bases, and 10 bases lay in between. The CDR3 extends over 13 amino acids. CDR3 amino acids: CASSSDKNYGYTF. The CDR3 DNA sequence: TGTGCCAGCAGCTCTGACAAGAACTATGGCTACACCTTC.

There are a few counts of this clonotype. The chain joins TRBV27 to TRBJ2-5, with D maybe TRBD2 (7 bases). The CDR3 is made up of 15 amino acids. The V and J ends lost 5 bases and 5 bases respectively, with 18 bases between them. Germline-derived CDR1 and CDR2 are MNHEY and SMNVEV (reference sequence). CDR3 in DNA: TGTGCCAGCAGTCCCCGGGGGGCTGGCTGGGAGACCCAGTACTTC. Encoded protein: CASSPRGAGWETQYF.

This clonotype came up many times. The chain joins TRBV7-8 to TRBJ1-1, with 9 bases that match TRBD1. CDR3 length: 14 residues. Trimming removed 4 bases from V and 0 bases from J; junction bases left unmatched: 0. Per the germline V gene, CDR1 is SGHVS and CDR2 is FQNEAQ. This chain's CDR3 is CASSWDRVNTEAFF. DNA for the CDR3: TGTGCCAGCAGCTGGGACAGGGTGAACACTGAAGCTTTCTTT.

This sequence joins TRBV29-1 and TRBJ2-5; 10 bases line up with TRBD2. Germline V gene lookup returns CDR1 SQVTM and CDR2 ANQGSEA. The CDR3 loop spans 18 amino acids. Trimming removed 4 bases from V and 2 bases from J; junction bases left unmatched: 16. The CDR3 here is CSVVSSGGALRLQETQYF. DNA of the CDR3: TGCAGCGTTGTGTCCAGCGGGGGGGCCCTACGCCTTCAAGAGACCCAGTACTTC.

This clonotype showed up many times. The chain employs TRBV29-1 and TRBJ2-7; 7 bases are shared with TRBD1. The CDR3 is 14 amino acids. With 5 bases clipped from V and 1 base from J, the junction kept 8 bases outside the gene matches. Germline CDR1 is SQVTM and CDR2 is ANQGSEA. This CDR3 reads CSVKNRGPSYEQYF. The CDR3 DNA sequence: TGCAGCGTTAAAAACAGGGGTCCATCCTACGAGCAGTACTTC.

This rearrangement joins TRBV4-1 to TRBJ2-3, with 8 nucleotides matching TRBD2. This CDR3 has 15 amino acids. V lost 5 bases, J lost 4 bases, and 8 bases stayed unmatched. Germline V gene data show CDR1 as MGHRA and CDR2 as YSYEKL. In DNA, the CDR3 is TGCGCCAGCAGCTCAAGGACTAGCTTATCAGATACGCAGTATTTT. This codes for CASSSRTSLSDTQYF.

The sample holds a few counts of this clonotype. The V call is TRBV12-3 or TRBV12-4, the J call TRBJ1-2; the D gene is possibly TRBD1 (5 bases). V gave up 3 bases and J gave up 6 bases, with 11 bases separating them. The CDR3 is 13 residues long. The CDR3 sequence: CASSFSRADGYTF. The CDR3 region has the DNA TGTGCCAGCAGTTTCTCCAGGGCTGATGGCTACACCTTC.

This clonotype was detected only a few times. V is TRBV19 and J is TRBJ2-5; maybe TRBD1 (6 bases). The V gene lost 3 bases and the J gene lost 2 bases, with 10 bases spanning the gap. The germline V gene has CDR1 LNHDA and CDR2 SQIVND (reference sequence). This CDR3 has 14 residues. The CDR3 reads CASSMWTEQETQYF. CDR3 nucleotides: TGTGCCAGTAGTATGTGGACAGAACAAGAGACCCAGTACTTC.

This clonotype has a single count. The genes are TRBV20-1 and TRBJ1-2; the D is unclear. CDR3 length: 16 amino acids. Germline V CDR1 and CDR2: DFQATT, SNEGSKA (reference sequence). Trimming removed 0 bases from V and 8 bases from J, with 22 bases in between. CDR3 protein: CSARDSRKGSQGGYTF. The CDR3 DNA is TGCAGTGCTAGAGATAGTAGGAAGGGCTCGCAAGGGGGCTACACCTTC.

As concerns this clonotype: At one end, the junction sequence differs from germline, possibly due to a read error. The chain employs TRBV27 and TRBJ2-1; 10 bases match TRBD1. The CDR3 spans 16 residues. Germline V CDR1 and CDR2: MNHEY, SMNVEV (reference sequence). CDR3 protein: CASSLTLTGGGNGQFF. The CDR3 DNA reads TGTGCCAGCAGTTTAACATTGACAGGGGGCGGCAATGGGCAGTTCTTC.

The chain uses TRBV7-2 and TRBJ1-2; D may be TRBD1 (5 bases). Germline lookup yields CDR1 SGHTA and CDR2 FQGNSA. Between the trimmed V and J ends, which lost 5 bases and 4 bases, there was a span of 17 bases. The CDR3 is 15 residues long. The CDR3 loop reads CASSLGGRISYGYTF. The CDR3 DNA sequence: TGTGCCAGCAGCCTGGGGGGGAGGATCAGCTATGGCTACACCTTC.

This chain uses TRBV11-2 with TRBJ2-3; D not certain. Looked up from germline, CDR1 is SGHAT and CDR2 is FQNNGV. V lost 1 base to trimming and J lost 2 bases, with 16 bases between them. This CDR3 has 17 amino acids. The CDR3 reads CASSLGAAAPATDTQYF. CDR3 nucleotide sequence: TGTGCCAGCAGCTTAGGGGCAGCCGCCCCGGCCACAGATACGCAGTATTTT.

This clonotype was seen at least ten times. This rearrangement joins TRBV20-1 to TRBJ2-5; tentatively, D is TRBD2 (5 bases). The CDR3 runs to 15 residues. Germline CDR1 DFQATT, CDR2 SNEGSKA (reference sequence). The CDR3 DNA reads TGCAGCCCCGAGACGTTTGCGAGGGCCGAAGAGACCCAGTACTTC. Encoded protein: CSPETFARAEETQYF.

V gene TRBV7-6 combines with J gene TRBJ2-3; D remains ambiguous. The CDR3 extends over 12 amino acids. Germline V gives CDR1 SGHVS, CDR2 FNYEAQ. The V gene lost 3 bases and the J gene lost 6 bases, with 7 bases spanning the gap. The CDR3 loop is CASSLAEDTQYF. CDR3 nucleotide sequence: TGTGCCAGCAGCTTGGCGGAGGATACGCAGTATTTT.

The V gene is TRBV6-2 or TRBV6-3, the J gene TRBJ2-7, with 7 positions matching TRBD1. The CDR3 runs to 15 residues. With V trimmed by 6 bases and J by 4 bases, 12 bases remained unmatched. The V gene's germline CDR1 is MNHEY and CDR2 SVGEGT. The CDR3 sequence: CASRPPTGFTYEQYF. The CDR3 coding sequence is TGTGCCAGCAGACCACCGACAGGGTTTACATACGAGCAGTACTTC.

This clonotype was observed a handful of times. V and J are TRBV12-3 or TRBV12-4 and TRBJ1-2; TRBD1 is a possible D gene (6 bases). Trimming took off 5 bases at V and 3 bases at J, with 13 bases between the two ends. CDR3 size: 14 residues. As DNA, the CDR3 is TGTGCCAGCAGTCCACAGGGTGGGCACTATGGCTACACCTTC. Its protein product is CASSPQGGHYGYTF.